This T cell receptor (beta chain) was retrieved from a study of PD-1 blockade in classical Hodgkin lymphoma. Here immunoSEQ multiplex PCR was the method, and the copy in TCRdb shows in-frame clones only, minus some. The sample shows under 130,000 clones, roughly 87% of them seen only once. Time point meaning: cycle 4 day 1 (C4D1), after six to seven weeks of nivolumab. Every patient was affected by relapse after autologous stem cell transplantation, while exposure to brentuximab vedotin was not uniform. V was clipped by 2 bases and J by 7 bases, with 12 bases between them. The length of the CDR3 is 14 residues. Germline V gene data show CDR1 as MNHEY and CDR2 as SVGAGI.

Sequencing used peripheral blood mononuclear cells (PBMCs), obtained before the fourth cycle of nivolumab. The receptor was derived from a human donor with classical Hodgkin lymphoma. The chain combines TRBV6-5 with TRBJ2-1; tentative D call: TRBD2 (5 bases). The CDR3 here is CASSYREPKNEQFF. DNA of the CDR3: TGTGCCAGCAGTTACCGGGAACCAAAGAATGAGCAGTTCTTC.